The 4 T cell receptor beta chains below all came from one sample that was sequenced in a study of early T cells in non-severe SARS-CoV-2 infection. A single record per CDR3 protein comes from TCRdb applying MiXCR to the 5' RACE reads. The table lists under 35,000 distinct CDR3 sequences, 5.5% to 8% of them singletons, with just over 4% in the top ten. Sequenced input: whole blood. The receptors stem from an adult who was a healthcare worker with PCR-confirmed SARS-CoV-2 infection or an uninfected control (not recorded which).

This clonotype has at least ten counts. The CDR3 is CASSPDRGREQYF. The CDR3 DNA is TGTGCCAGCAGCCCGGACAGGGGGCGCGAGCAGTACTTC. The chain couples TRBV7-8 to TRBJ2-7, with 11 nucleotides matching TRBD1. Germline V gene sequence: CDR1 SGHVS, CDR2 FQNEAQ. Trimming cost V 5 bases and J 6 bases; bases outside gene matches: 3. The CDR3 has 13 residues.

This clonotype was seen many times. This chain's CDR3 is CASSLGSGDRLSEPQHF. The CDR3 DNA reads TGTGCCAGCAGCTTGGGTAGTGGGGACAGGCTTTCTGAGCCCCAGCATTTT. This sequence joins TRBV7-9 and TRBJ1-5, with 8 nucleotides matching TRBD1. Per the germline V gene, CDR1 is SEHNR and CDR2 is FQNEAQ (reference sequence). The junction had 15 bases not matched to a gene; V was cut back by 3 bases and J by 8 bases. The CDR3 contains 17 residues.

This clonotype was recorded at least ten times. This chain connects TRBV12-3 or TRBV12-4 to TRBJ1-1; D gene ambiguous. The CDR3 covers 13 residues. Trimming took off 2 bases at V and 8 bases at J, with 12 bases between the two ends. CDR3 protein: CASSLNSLTEAFF. The CDR3 nucleotides read TGTGCCAGCAGTTTAAATAGTTTGACGGAAGCTTTCTTT.

This clonotype was recorded at least ten times. This chain links TRBV11-2 with TRBJ2-5, with D possibly matching TRBD2 (6 bases). Trimming left V 0 bases short and J 1 base short, with 9 bases between. This CDR3 has 15 amino acids. Per the germline V gene, CDR1 is SGHAT and CDR2 is FQNNGV. The chain's CDR3 is CASSLDGRSQETQYF. CDR3 bases: TGTGCCAGCAGCTTAGACGGGAGAAGCCAAGAGACCCAGTACTTC.